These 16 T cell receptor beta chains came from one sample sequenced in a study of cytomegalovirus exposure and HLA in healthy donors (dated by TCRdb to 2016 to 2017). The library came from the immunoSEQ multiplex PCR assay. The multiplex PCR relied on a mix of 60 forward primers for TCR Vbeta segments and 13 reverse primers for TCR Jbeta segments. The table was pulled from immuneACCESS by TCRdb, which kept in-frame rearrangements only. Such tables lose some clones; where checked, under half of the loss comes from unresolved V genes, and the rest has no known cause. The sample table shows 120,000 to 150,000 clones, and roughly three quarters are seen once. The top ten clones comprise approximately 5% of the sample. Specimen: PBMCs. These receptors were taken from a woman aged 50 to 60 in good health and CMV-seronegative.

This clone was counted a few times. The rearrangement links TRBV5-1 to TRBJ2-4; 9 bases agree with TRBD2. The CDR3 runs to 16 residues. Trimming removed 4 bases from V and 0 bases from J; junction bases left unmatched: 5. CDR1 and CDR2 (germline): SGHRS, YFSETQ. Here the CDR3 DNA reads TGCGCCAGCAGCCTTAGCGGGGGAGAAGCCAAAAACATTCAGTACTTC. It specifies CASSLSGGEAKNIQYF.

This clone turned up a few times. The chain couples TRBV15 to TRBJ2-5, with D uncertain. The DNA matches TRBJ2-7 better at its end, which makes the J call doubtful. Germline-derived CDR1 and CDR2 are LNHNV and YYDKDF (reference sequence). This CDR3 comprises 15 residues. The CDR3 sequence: CATSNLPLNSYEQYF. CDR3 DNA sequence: TGTGCCACCAGCAATTTGCCTCTAAACTCCTACGAGCAGTACTTC.

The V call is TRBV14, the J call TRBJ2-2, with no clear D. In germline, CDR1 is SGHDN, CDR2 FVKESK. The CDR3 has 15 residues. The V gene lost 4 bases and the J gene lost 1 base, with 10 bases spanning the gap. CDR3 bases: TGTGCCAGCAGCCGTATAGAGGAGAACACCGGGGAGCTGTTTTTT. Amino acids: CASSRIEENTGELFF.

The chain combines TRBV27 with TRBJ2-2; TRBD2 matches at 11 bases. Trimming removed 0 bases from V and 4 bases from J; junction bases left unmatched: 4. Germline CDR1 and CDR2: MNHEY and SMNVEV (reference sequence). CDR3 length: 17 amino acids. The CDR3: CASSLSGTSGGTGELFF. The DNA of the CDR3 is TGTGCCAGCAGTTTATCGGGGACTAGCGGTGGCACCGGGGAGCTGTTTTTT.

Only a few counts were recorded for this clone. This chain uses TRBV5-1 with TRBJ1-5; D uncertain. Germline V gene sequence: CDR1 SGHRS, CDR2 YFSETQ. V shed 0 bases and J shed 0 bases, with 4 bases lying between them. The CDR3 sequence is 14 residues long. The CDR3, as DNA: TGCGCCAGCAGCTTGGACGGTAGCAATCAGCCCCAGCATTTT. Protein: CASSLDGSNQPQHF.

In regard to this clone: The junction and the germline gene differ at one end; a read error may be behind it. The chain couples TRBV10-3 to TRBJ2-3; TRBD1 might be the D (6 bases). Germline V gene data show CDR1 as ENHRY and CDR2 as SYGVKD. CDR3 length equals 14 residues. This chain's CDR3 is CAISIGELTGTQYF. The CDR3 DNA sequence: TGTGCCATCAGCATAGGGGAATTGACAGGTACGCAGTATTTT.

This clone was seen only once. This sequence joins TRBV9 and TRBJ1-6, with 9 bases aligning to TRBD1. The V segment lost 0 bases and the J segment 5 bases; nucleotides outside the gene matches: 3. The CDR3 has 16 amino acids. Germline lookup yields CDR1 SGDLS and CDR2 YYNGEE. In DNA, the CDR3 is TGTGCCAGCAGCGTAGAGGACAGGGGTGATAATTCACCCCTCCACTTT. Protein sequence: CASSVEDRGDNSPLHF.

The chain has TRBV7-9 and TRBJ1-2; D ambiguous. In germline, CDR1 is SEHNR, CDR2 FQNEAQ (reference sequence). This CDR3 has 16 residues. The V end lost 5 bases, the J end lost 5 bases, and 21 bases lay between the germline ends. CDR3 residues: CASSPTSYLQTYGYTF. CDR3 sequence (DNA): TGTGCCAGCAGCCCCACCTCTTATCTCCAGACTTATGGCTACACCTTC.

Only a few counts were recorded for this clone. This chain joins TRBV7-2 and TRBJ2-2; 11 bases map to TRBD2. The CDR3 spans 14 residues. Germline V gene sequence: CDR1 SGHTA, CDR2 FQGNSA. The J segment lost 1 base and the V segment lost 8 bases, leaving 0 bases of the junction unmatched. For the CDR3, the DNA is TGTGCCAGCGGACTAGCGGGGAACACCGGGGAGCTGTTTTTT. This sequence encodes CASGLAGNTGELFF.

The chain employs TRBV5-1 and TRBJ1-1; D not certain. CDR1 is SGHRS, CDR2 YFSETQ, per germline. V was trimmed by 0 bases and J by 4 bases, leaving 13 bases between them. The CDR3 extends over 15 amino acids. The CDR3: CASSLAKDGGTEAFF. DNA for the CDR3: TGCGCCAGCAGCTTGGCCAAGGACGGAGGCACTGAAGCTTTCTTT. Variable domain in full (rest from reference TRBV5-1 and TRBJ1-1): KAGVTQTPRYLIKTRGQQVTLSCSPISGHRSVSWYQQTPGQGLQFLFEYFSETQRNKGNFPGRFSGRQFSNSRSEMNVSTLELGDSALYLCASSLAKDGGTEAFFGQGTRLTVV.

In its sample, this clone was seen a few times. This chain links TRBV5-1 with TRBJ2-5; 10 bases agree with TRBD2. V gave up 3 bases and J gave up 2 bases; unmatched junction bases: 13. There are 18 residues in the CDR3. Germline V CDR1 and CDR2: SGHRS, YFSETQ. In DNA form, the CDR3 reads TGCGCCAGCAGCTGGCTTAAGGGGGCTAGCGGGGGTCAAGAGACCCAGTACTTC. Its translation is CASSWLKGASGGQETQYF.

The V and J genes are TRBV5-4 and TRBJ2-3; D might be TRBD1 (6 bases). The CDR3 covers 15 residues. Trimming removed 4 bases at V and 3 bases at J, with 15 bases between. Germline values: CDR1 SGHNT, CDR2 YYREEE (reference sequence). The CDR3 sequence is CASSPDLRGTDTQYF. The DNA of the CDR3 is TGTGCCAGCAGCCCCGACTTAAGGGGGACAGATACGCAGTATTTT. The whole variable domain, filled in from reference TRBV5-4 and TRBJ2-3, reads ETGVTQSPTHLIKTRGQQVTLRCSSQSGHNTVSWYQQALGQGPQFIFQYYREEENGRGNFPPRFSGLQFPNYSSELNVNALELDDSALYLCASSPDLRGTDTQYFGPGTRLTVL.

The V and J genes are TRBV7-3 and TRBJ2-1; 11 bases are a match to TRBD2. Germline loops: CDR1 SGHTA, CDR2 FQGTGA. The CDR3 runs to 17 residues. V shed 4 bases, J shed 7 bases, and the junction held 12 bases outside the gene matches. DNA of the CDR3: TGTGCCAGCAGCTCCTGGGTAGCGGGGGGGGATCGGAATGAGCAGTTCTTC. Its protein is CASSSWVAGGDRNEQFF.

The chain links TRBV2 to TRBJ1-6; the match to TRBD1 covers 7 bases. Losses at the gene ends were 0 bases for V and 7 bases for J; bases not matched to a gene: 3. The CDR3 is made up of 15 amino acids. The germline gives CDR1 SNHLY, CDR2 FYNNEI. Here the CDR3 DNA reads TGTGCCAGCAGTGAAGCCAGACAGGGAAATTCACCCCTCCACTTT. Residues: CASSEARQGNSPLHF.

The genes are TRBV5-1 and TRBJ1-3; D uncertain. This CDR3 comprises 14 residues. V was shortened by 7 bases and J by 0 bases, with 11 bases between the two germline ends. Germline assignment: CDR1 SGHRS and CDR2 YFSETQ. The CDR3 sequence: CASASSGSGNTIYF. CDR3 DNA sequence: TGCGCCAGCGCCTCCTCAGGCTCTGGAAACACCATATATTTT.

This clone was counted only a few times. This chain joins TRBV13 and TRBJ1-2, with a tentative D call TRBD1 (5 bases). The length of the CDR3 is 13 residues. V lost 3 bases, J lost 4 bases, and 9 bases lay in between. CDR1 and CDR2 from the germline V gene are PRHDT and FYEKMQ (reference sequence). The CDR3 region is CASSFQGGYGYTF. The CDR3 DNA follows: TGTGCCAGCAGCTTCCAGGGAGGCTATGGCTACACCTTC.